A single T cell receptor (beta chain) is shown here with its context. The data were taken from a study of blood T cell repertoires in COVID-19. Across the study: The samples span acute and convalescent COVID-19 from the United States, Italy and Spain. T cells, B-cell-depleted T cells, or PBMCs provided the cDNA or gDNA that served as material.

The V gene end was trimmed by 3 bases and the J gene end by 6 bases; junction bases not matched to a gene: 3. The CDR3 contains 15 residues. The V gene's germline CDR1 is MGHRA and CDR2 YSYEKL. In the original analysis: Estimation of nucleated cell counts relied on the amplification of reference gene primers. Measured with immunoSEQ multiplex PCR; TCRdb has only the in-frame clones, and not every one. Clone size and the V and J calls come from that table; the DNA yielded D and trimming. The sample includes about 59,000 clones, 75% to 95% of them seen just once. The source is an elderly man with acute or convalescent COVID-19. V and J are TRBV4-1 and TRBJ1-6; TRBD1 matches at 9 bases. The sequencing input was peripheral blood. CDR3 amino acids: CASSQGTGSNSPLHF. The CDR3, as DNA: TGCGCCAGCAGCCAGGGGACAGGGTCTAATTCACCCCTCCACTTT.